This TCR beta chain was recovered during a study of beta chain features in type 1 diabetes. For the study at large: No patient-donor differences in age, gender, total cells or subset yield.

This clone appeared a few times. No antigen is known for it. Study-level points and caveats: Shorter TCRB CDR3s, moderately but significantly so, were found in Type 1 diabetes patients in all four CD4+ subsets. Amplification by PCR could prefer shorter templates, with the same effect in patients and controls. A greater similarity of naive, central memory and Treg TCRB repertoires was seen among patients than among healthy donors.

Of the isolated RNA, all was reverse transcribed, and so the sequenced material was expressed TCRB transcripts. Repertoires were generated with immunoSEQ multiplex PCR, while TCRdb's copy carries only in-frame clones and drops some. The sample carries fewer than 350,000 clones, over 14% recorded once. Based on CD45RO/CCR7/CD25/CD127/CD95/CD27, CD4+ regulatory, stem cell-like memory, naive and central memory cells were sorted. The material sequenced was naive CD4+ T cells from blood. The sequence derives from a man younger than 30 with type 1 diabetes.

For the CDR3, the DNA is TGTGCCAGCAGTTTCGGGACTTCCCTAAGGGAGCAGTACTTC. As protein: CASSFGTSLREQYF. V and J are TRBV27 and TRBJ2-7; perhaps TRBD2 as D (6 bases). Trimming left V 3 bases short and J 7 bases short, with 16 bases between. This CDR3 has 14 residues. Germline V gene lookup returns CDR1 MNHEY and CDR2 SMNVEV (reference sequence).